The rows below give T cell receptor beta chains drawn from one sample of a study of blood T cell repertoires in COVID-19. Produced via immunoSEQ multiplex PCR; TCRdb's table is partial and in-frame only. The sample lists 200,000 to 250,000 clones, 90% occurring once. Sequencing was carried out using peripheral blood. All receptors come from a man younger than 45 with COVID-19, enrolled during active disease. Both conserved end residues are part of each CDR3. Expanded clones are given a class, and other clones once, few, many or no size at all.

>TRBV7-3|-|TRBJ1-1|14
CASSPHRGSHEAFF
>TRBV9|once|TRBJ2-1|15
CASSTTSGRYNEQFF
>TRBV28|-|TRBJ2-5|16
CASSSPSGRGQETQYF
>TRBV11-3|-|TRBJ2-1|13
CASSFGWGDEQFF
>TRBV5-1|-|TRBJ2-3|15
CASKTAELYTDTQYF
>TRBV7-3|-|TRBJ1-6|15
CASSLTTGINSPLHF
>TRBV2|-|TRBJ2-5|15
CASLILGGAGETQYF
>TRBV5-1|-|TRBJ2-1|16
CASSLVSSGAYNEQFF
>TRBV7-3|-|TRBJ1-1|14
CASSFTGVGTEAFF
>TRBV19|-|TRBJ2-7|15
CASSPNSGSSYEQYF
>TRBV5-1|-|TRBJ2-3|18
CASSLARDSITSTDTQYF
>TRBV18|once|TRBJ2-7|18
CASSPHRPGTGGPGEQYF
>TRBV7-9|-|TRBJ1-6|16
CASSLVGGMGNSPLHF
>TRBV2|-|TRBJ2-3|17
CASSEAQTSGSTDTQYF
>TRBV9|-|TRBJ2-2|15
CASKETGSNTGELFF
>TRBV5-6|-|TRBJ1-2|15
CASSLGRDSNYGYTF
>TRBV5-8|-|TRBJ2-5|14
CASSLGLAGETQYF
>TRBV7-8|-|TRBJ1-2|15
CASSLATGVGYGYTF
>TRBV5-5|-|TRBJ2-3|16
CASSLRGAIFTDTQYF
>TRBV4-3|-|TRBJ1-1|14
CASSQESSLTEAFF
>TRBV4-2|-|TRBJ1-2|17
CASSQGIGGQGNYGYTF
>TRBV24-1|once|TRBJ2-3|16
CATSERLAGGGDTQYF
>TRBV19|-|TRBJ1-2|13
CASRPGQFHGYTF
>TRBV28|-|TRBJ2-7|16
CASSRRGQGRRGEQYF
>TRBV12-1|-|TRBJ2-7|16
CASSFGGAGGPYEQYF
>TRBV18|-|TRBJ1-6|13
CASSPTGDSPLHF
>TRBV12-3/TRBV12-4|-|TRBJ1-2|12
CASKLSNYGYTF
>TRBV2|-|TRBJ2-7|13
CASSGLAGGEQYF
>TRBV7-9|-|TRBJ1-1|14
CASSLAAGVTEAFF
>TRBV6-5|-|TRBJ1-1|13
CASRTGLNTEAFF
>TRBV5-1|-|TRBJ2-2|15
CASSLAGGNTGELFF
>TRBV28|once|TRBJ2-3|15
CASSSLAWGTDTQYF
>TRBV3-1/TRBV3-2|-|TRBJ1-2|12
CASSLGTSGYTF
>TRBV27|few|TRBJ2-7|15
CASSVTGGPTYEQYF
>TRBV19|-|TRBJ2-3|15
CASGVAGGGTDTQYF
>TRBV11-2|-|TRBJ1-1|15
CASSLRDTTNTEAFF
>TRBV13|-|TRBJ2-5|18
CASSLTGFRLSLEETQYF
>TRBV6-6|-|TRBJ1-2|14
CASSYVAGARGYTF